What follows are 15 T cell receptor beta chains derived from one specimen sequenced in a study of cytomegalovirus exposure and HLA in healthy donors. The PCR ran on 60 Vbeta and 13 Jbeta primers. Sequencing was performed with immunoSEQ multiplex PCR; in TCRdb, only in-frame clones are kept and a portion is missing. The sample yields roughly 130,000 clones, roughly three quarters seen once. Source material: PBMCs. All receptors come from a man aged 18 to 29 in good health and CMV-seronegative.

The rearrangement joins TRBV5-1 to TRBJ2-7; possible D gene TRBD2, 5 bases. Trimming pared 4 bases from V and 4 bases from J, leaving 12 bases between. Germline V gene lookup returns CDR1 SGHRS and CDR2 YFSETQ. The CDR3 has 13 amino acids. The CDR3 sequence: CASSPSGAYEQYV. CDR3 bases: TGCGCCAGCAGCCCGAGCGGAGCTTACGAGCAGTACGTC.

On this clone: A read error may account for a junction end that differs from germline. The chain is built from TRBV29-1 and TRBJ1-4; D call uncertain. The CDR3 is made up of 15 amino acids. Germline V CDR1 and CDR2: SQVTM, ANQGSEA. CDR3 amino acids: CSALRWVHTNEKLFF. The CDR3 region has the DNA TGCAGCGCTCTCCGGTGGGTTCATACTAATGAAAAGCTGTTTTTT.

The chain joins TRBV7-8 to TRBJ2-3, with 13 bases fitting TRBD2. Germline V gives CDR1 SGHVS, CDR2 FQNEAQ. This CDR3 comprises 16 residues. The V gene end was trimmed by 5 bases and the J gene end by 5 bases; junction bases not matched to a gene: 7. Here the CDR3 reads CASSPRLAGGVDTQYF. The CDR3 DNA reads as TGTGCCAGCAGCCCGAGACTAGCGGGAGGAGTAGATACGCAGTATTTT.

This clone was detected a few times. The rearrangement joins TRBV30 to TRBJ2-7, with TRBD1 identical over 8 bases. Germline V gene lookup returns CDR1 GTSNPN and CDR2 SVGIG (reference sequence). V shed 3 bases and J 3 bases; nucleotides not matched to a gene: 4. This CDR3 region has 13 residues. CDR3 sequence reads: CAWSPGTGYEQYV. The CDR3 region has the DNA TGTGCCTGGAGCCCCGGGACAGGCTACGAGCAGTACGTC.

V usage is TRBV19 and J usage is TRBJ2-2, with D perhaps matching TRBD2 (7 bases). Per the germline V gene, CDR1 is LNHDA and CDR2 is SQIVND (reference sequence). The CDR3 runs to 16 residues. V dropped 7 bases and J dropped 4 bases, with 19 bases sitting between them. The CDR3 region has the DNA TGTGCCAGTACCCGGGGGCGGGAGTTGGGCACCGGGGAGCTGTTTTTT. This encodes CASTRGRELGTGELFF.

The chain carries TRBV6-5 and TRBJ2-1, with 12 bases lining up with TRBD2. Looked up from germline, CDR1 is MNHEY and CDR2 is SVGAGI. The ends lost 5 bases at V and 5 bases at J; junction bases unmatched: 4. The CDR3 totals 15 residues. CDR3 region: CASSPRTSGNNEQFF. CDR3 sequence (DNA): TGTGCCAGCAGTCCGAGGACTAGCGGGAACAATGAGCAGTTCTTC.

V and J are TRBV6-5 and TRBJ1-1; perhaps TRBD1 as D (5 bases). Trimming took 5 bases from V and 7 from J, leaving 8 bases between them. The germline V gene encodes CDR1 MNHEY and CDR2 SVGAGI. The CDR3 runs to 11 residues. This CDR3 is CASSQGCEAFF. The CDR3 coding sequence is TGTGCCAGCAGTCAGGGATGTGAAGCTTTCTTT.

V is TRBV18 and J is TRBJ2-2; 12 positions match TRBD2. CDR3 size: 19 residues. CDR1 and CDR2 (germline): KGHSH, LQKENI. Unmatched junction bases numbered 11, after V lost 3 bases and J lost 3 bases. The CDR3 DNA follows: TGTGCCAGCTCACCCCCGGGACTAGCGGGTGTCTGGGACACCGGGGAGCTGTTTTTT. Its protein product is CASSPPGLAGVWDTGELFF.

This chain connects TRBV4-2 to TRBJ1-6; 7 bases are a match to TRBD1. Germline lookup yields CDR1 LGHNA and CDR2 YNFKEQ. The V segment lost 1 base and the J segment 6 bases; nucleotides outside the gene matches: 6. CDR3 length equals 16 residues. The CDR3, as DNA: TGTGCCAGCAGCCAAGTTGATGGGACAGTTAATTCACCCCTCCACTTT. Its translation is CASSQVDGTVNSPLHF.

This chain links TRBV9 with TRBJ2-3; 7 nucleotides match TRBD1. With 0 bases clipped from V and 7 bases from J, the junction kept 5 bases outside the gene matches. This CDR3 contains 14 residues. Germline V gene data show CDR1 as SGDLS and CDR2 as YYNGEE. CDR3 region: CASSVEGALHTQYF. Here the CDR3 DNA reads TGTGCCAGCAGCGTAGAGGGGGCGCTTCATACGCAGTATTTT. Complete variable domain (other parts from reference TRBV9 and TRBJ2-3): DSGVTQTPKHLITATGQRVTLRCSPRSGDLSVYWYQQSLDQGLQFLIQYYNGEERAKGNILERFSAQQFPDLHSELNLSSLELGDSALYFCASSVEGALHTQYFGPGTRLTVL.

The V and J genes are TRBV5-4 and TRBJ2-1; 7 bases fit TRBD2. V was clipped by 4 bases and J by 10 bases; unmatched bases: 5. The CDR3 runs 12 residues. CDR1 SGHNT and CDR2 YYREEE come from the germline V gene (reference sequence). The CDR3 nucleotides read TGTGCCAGCAGCCCTGGGAGGGTAGAGCAGTTCTTC. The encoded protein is CASSPGRVEQFF.

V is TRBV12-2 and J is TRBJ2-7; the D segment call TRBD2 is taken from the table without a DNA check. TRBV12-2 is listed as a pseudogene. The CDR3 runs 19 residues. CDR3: CASRLDGGLAGAFVDEQYF. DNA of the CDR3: TGTGCAAGTCGCTTAGACGGTGGACTAGCGGGAGCTTTCGTGGACGAGCAGTACTTC.

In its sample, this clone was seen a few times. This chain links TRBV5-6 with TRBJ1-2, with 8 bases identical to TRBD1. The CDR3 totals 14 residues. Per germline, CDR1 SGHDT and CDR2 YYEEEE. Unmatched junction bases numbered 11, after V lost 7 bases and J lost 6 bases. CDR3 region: CASQSGRGRNGYTF. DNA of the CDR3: TGTGCCAGCCAAAGTGGCAGGGGGCGAAATGGCTACACCTTC. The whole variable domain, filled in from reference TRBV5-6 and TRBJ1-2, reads DAGVTQSPTHLIKTRGQQVTLRCSPKSGHDTVSWYQQALGQGPQFIFQYYEEEERQRGNFPDRFSGHQFPNYSSELNVNALLLGDSALYLCASQSGRGRNGYTFGSGTRLTVV.

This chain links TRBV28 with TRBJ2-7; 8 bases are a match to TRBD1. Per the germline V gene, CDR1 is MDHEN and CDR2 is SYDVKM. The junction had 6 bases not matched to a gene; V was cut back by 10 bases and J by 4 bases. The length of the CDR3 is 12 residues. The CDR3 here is CAIRDRRYEQYF. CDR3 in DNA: TGTGCCATTAGGGACAGGAGGTACGAGCAGTACTTC.

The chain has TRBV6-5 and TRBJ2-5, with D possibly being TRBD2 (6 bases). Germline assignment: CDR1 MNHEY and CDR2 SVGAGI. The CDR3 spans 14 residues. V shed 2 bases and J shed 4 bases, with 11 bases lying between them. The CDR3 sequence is CASSYGRRGETQYF. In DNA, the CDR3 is TGTGCCAGCAGTTACGGGCGGAGGGGAGAGACCCAGTACTTC.